This T cell receptor (beta chain) was observed in a study of neurological immune-mediated disorders. The authors produced cDNA by 5'RACE using 10-nucleotide random UMIs. Via MiXCR, TCRdb re-called the 5' RACE reads, giving one row per CDR3 protein. The sample gives 81,000 or so distinct CDR3 sequences, less than 5.5% of which show up once; less than 2.5% is in the top ten. The V gene end was trimmed by 2 bases and the J gene end by 2 bases; junction bases not matched to a gene: 8. The CDR3 extends over 17 amino acids. Germline V lookup: CDR1 KGHSH, CDR2 LQKENI. Source material was 2 million unsorted PBMCs, stored at -80 °C in RNAlater. This clonotype was counted ten times or more.

The sequenced material came from PBMCs. The clonotype was recovered from a woman in her thirties with multiple sclerosis. The J gene is TRBJ2-1, the V gene TRBV18; 8 bases agree with TRBD2. The CDR3 loop is CASSPLAGGNPYNEQFF. The CDR3 nucleotides are TGTGCCAGCTCACCATTGGCGGGGGGCAACCCCTACAATGAGCAGTTCTTC.